This T cell receptor beta chain was captured by sequencing in a study of Ad26.COV2.S vaccination and SARS-CoV-2 variants. Overall study context: Ad26.COV2.S given intramuscularly, once or twice 56 days apart.

TCRdb's copy holds only in-frame clones and misses some; the assay was immunoSEQ multiplex PCR. This table has about 420,000 clones, approximately 87% appearing once. In the case of this clone: Antigen specificity is unknown.

As for treatment: around 19 received Ad26.COV2.S at low or high dose, single or two shots; 5 received placebo; per-sample allocation not given. Day 63 after the first vaccine or placebo injection was the time point for sampling. Expressing Wuhan-strain SARS-CoV-2 spike, an Ad26 vector served as the vaccine. Study-wide points: Participants in the vaccine arm had higher spike-specific TCR breadth; placebo recipients had lower.

Per germline, CDR1 MGHRA and CDR2 YSYEKL. V was shortened by 0 bases and J by 1 base, with 9 bases between the two germline ends. The CDR3 runs to 15 residues. The material was peripheral blood, obtained in a trial of Ad26.COV2.S vaccine versus placebo. The source is a person aged 18-60 years who received the Ad26.COV2.S COVID-19 vaccine or a placebo. V gene TRBV4-1 combines with J gene TRBJ1-1, with no clear D. The DNA for the CDR3 is TGCGCCAGCAGCCAAGAAAGGTTCGGGAACACTGAAGCTTTCTTT. It encodes CASSQERFGNTEAFF.